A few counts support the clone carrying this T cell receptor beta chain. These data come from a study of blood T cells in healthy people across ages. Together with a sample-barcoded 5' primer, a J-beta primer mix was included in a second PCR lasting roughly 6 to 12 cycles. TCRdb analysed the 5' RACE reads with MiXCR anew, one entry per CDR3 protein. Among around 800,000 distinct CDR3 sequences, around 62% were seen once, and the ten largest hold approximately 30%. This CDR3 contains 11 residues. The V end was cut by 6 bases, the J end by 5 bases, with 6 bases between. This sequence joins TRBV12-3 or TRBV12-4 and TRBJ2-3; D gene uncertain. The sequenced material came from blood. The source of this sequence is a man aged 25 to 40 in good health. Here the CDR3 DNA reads TGTGCCAGCAGCTATGAAGATACGCAGTATTTT. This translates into CASSYEDTQYF.